This T cell receptor (beta chain) was sequenced in a study of T cells in Graves' hyperthyroidism and ophthalmopathy. Ophthalmopathy patients had moderate-to-severe active disease, CAS ≥3, NOSPECS ≥4, and disease duration under 3 months. Germline V gene lookup returns CDR1 SEHNR and CDR2 FQNEAQ (reference sequence). Trimming removed 4 bases at V and 0 bases at J, with 5 bases between. CDR3 length equals 13 residues. Regions amplified from RNA transcripts were the TCR beta CDR3 regions. Using the HTBI primer set, a first-round RT-PCR was run on the TCR CDR3. MiXCR was run by TCRdb on the multiplex PCR reads, yielding one entry per CDR3 protein. The sample includes hundreds of thousands of distinct CDR3 sequences, roughly 14% of them seen just once. This clonotype showed up many times.

Specimen: blood. This clonotype was obtained from a man aged 18 to 35 with Graves' ophthalmopathy. J is TRBJ2-3 and V is TRBV7-9; either TRBD1 or TRBD2 may supply D (5 bases each). In DNA, the CDR3 is TGTGCCAGCAGCTGGGACAGCACAGATACGCAGTATTTT. Translating it yields CASSWDSTDTQYF.